One and the same sample provided the 29 T cell receptor beta chains below, sequenced in a study of blood T cell repertoires in COVID-19. TCRdb's copy holds only in-frame clones and misses some; the assay was immunoSEQ multiplex PCR. In the table there are 350,000 to 450,000 clones, 80% to 90% of which are singletons. Material: peripheral blood. The receptors stem from a woman aged 60 to 75 with COVID-19, enrolled during active disease.

This chain uses TRBV5-4 with TRBJ2-7; D gene unclear. This CDR3 is built from 11 residues. In germline, CDR1 is SGHNT, CDR2 YYREEE (reference sequence). Trimming removed 4 bases at V and 2 bases at J, with 4 bases between. CDR3 sequence: CASSRTYEQYF. Written as DNA, the CDR3 is TGTGCCAGCAGCCGTACCTACGAGCAGTACTTC.

There are many counts of this clone. This chain links TRBV7-6 with TRBJ2-7; 8 bases line up with TRBD2. The V gene's germline CDR1 is SGHVS and CDR2 FNYEAQ. This CDR3 region has 16 residues. V was clipped by 6 bases and J by 0 bases; unmatched bases: 10. The CDR3 is CASRWLAGRSSYEQYF. The CDR3 nucleotides are TGTGCCAGCAGATGGCTAGCGGGCCGAAGCTCCTACGAGCAGTACTTC.

The chain joins TRBV29-1 to TRBJ2-5; tentative D call: TRBD2 (6 bases). Trimming removed 5 bases at V and 4 bases at J, with 11 bases between. The CDR3 is made up of 12 amino acids. The germline V gene encodes CDR1 SQVTM and CDR2 ANQGSEA. The CDR3 DNA is TGCAGCGTTAAAAAGGGAGGAGAGACCCAGTACTTC. Its translation: CSVKKGGETQYF. The full variable domain, completed using reference TRBV29-1 and TRBJ2-5, is SAVISQKPSRDICQRGTSLTIQCQVDSQVTMMFWYRQQPGQSLTLIATANQGSEATYESGFVIDKFPISRPNLTFSTLTVSNMSPEDSSIYLCSVKKGGETQYFGPGTRLLVL.

This chain joins TRBV7-6 and TRBJ2-2; tentative D call: TRBD1 (6 bases). V lost 2 bases, J lost 1 base, and 8 bases lay in between. Germline V gene data show CDR1 as SGHVS and CDR2 as FNYEAQ. The CDR3 has 15 residues. CDR3 DNA: TGTGCCAGCAGCTTACTGGGACAGAACACCGGGGAGCTGTTTTTT. Encoded protein: CASSLLGQNTGELFF.

Concerning this clone itself: Other nucleotide sequences in the sample specify the same CDR3. The J gene is TRBJ1-6, the V gene TRBV9; maybe TRBD1 (5 bases). The CDR3 is 17 residues long. The V and J ends lost 0 bases and 4 bases respectively, with 14 bases between them. Germline V CDR1 and CDR2: SGDLS, YYNGEE. The CDR3 spells CASSVGQGRSYNSPLHF. The CDR3 coding sequence is TGTGCCAGCAGCGTAGGGCAGGGCCGCTCTTATAATTCACCCCTCCACTTT.

The chain joins TRBV18 to TRBJ1-6; 8 positions match TRBD1. CDR3 size: 16 residues. Germline V CDR1 and CDR2: KGHSH, LQKENI. With V trimmed by 4 bases and J by 2 bases, 4 bases remained unmatched. This CDR3 reads CASSRQGNTYNSPLHF. The CDR3 DNA sequence: TGTGCCAGCTCACGACAGGGGAACACCTATAATTCACCCCTCCACTTT.

The chain employs TRBV5-5 and TRBJ1-2, with D possibly TRBD1 on 5 matching bases. The length of the CDR3 is 13 residues. Germline V lookup: CDR1 SGHKS, CDR2 YYEKEE (reference sequence). V was cut by 2 bases and J by 2 bases, with 7 bases left in between. DNA of the CDR3: TGTGCCAGCAGCTTCCGGGGGAACTATGGCTACACCTTC. This translates into CASSFRGNYGYTF.

This clone was picked up one time. The chain joins TRBV2 to TRBJ2-7, with D hard to call. CDR3 size: 15 residues. Germline V gene lookup returns CDR1 SNHLY and CDR2 FYNNEI. V was trimmed by 2 bases and J by 2 bases, leaving 13 bases between them. The CDR3 sequence is CASSELPSLAYEQYF. The CDR3 DNA is TGTGCCAGCAGTGAACTCCCTTCCCTTGCCTACGAGCAGTACTTC.

This clone was seen a single time. V gene TRBV20-1 combines with J gene TRBJ2-1; D perhaps matches TRBD2 (5 bases). The CDR3 is 12 amino acids. The V and J ends lost 3 bases and 9 bases respectively, with 12 bases between them. CDR1 DFQATT and CDR2 SNEGSKA come from the germline V gene (reference sequence). The CDR3 here is CSASTGGGEQFF. The DNA for the CDR3 is TGCAGTGCTAGTACTGGCGGAGGTGAGCAGTTCTTC.

The V call is TRBV6-5, the J call TRBJ1-1, with 9 bases lining up with TRBD1. CDR1 is MNHEY, CDR2 SVGAGI, per germline. CDR3 size: 15 residues. The trim removed 2 bases at V and 3 bases at J, leaving 4 bases unmatched. The CDR3 DNA sequence: TGTGCCAGCAGTTACGGGACAGGGTATTACACTGAAGCTTTCTTT. Translating gives CASSYGTGYYTEAFF.

The V call is TRBV11-3, the J call TRBJ2-3; possible D gene TRBD2, 6 bases. Germline V gene data show CDR1 as SGHNT and CDR2 as YENEEA. The CDR3 sequence is 16 residues long. V was shortened by 0 bases and J by 1 base, with 11 bases between the two germline ends. In DNA form, the CDR3 reads TGTGCCAGCAGCTTAGAGAAGTGGGGGGGCACAGATACGCAGTATTTT. Amino acid sequence: CASSLEKWGGTDTQYF. The full variable domain, its missing parts supplied by reference TRBV11-3 and TRBJ2-3, is EAGVVQSPRYKIIEKKQPVAFWCNPISGHNTLYWYLQNLGQGPELLIRYENEEAVDDSQLPKDRFSAERLKGVDSTLKIQPAELGDSAVYLCASSLEKWGGTDTQYFGPGTRLTVL.

V usage is TRBV6-5 and J usage is TRBJ1-1, with 7 bases fitting TRBD1. Germline V CDR1 and CDR2: MNHEY, SVGAGI. The CDR3 runs to 16 residues. The V segment lost 0 bases and the J segment 0 bases; nucleotides outside the gene matches: 4. CDR3 coding DNA: TGTGCCAGCAGTTACTCAGGGGGCGTTATGAACACTGAAGCTTTCTTT. It translates to CASSYSGGVMNTEAFF.

The chain uses TRBV30 and TRBJ2-3, with a tentative D call TRBD1 (6 bases). This CDR3 has 14 amino acids. Per the germline V gene, CDR1 is GTSNPN and CDR2 is SVGIG (reference sequence). Trimming pared 2 bases from V and 2 bases from J, leaving 11 bases between. The CDR3 reads CAWSTQGITDTQYF. Here the CDR3 DNA reads TGTGCCTGGAGTACTCAGGGGATCACAGATACGCAGTATTTT.

The V call is TRBV11-1, the J call TRBJ2-7; tentatively, D is TRBD1 (5 bases). This CDR3 spans 15 amino acids. From germline, CDR1 is SGHAT and CDR2 FQDESV (reference sequence). The V gene lost 2 bases and the J gene lost 2 bases, with 13 bases spanning the gap. CDR3 coding DNA: TGTGCCAGCAGCTTACAGGGTTTAGGCCCCTACGAGCAGTACTTC. Translated, it gives CASSLQGLGPYEQYF.

This sequence joins TRBV11-3 and TRBJ2-1; D possibly corresponds to TRBD1 (6 bases). This CDR3 has 16 amino acids. CDR1 and CDR2 from the germline V gene are SGHNT and YENEEA. The V end lost 3 bases, the J end lost 0 bases, and 12 bases lay between the germline ends. The CDR3 DNA follows: TGTGCCAGCAGCTTGTTTACAGGGAGCTCCTACAATGAGCAGTTCTTC. It codes for CASSLFTGSSYNEQFF.

The genes are TRBV9 and TRBJ2-2; D gene ambiguous. CDR3 length equals 13 residues. V lost 2 bases, J lost 4 bases, and 6 bases lay in between. The germline V gene encodes CDR1 SGDLS and CDR2 YYNGEE. In DNA, the CDR3 is TGTGCCAGCAGCGTCCCGGTCACCGGGGAGCTGTTTTTT. Amino acids: CASSVPVTGELFF.

This chain joins TRBV18 and TRBJ2-1; no clear D. This CDR3 is 12 amino acids long. The V gene lost 5 bases and the J gene lost 8 bases, with 10 bases spanning the gap. Germline CDR1 is KGHSH and CDR2 is LQKENI. In DNA, the CDR3 is TGTGCCAGCTCATCAAACAGAGATGAGCAGTTCTTC. Its translation: CASSSNRDEQFF.

This clone is a singleton in its sample. The J gene is TRBJ2-1, the V gene TRBV2; D gene unclear. Looked up from germline, CDR1 is SNHLY and CDR2 is FYNNEI. V was shortened by 6 bases and J by 1 base, with 10 bases between the two germline ends. There are 14 residues in the CDR3. The DNA of the CDR3 is TGTGCCAGCAGCCAGGAATTATCCTACAATGAGCAGTTCTTC. Protein: CASSQELSYNEQFF.

V gene TRBV13 combines with J gene TRBJ1-1, with TRBD1 as a possible D gene (6 bases). Between the trimmed V and J ends, which lost 5 bases and 4 bases, there was a span of 17 bases. This CDR3 comprises 15 residues. From germline, CDR1 is PRHDT and CDR2 FYEKMQ (reference sequence). CDR3 region: CASSRTEGGGTEAFF. CDR3 sequence (DNA): TGTGCCAGCAGCCGGACTGAGGGAGGGGGCACTGAAGCTTTCTTT.

The rearrangement links TRBV7-9 to TRBJ1-2; D is perhaps TRBD1 (5 bases). The germline V gene encodes CDR1 SEHNR and CDR2 FQNEAQ (reference sequence). This CDR3 region has 15 residues. Deletions cut 7 bases from V and 5 bases from J, with 20 bases between. The chain's CDR3 is CASTSLGTYHYGYTF. The CDR3, as DNA: TGTGCCAGCACAAGCCTCGGGACTTATCATTATGGCTACACCTTC. Together with reference TRBV7-9 and TRBJ1-2, the CDR3 gives the full variable domain: DTGVSQNPRHKITKRGQNVTFRCDPISEHNRLYWYRQTLGQGPEFLTYFQNEAQLEKSRLLSDRFSAERPKGSFSTLEIQRTEQGDSAMYLCASTSLGTYHYGYTFGSGTRLTVV.

The genes are TRBV30 and TRBJ1-4; possibly TRBD1 for D (5 bases). The germline CDR1 and CDR2 sequences are GTSNPN and SVGIG (reference sequence). The germline V and J ends were trimmed by 7 bases and 4 bases, with 13 bases remaining between them. The CDR3 length is 13 residues. The CDR3 DNA follows: TGTGCCTTTATTCAGGGCTTTAATGAAAAACTGTTTTTT. It codes for CAFIQGFNEKLFF.

J is TRBJ2-3 and V is TRBV4-3, with TRBD1 as a possible D gene (6 bases). The CDR3 sequence is 16 residues long. The germline V gene has CDR1 LGHNA and CDR2 YSLEER. The V and J ends lost 0 bases and 4 bases respectively, with 14 bases between them. The CDR3 spells CASSQELQGWADTQYF. The DNA of the CDR3 is TGCGCCAGCAGCCAAGAATTACAGGGATGGGCAGATACGCAGTATTTT.

V usage is TRBV7-2 and J usage is TRBJ1-2; 10 bases align to TRBD1. The CDR3 has 15 amino acids. Unmatched junction bases numbered 8, after V lost 2 bases and J lost 8 bases. The germline CDR1 and CDR2 sequences are SGHTA and FQGNSA. The CDR3 sequence is CASSLTTGGEEGYTF. The CDR3 coding sequence is TGTGCCAGCAGCTTAACGACAGGGGGCGAGGAAGGCTACACCTTC.

The chain couples TRBV20-1 to TRBJ2-4; D remains ambiguous. The length of the CDR3 is 11 residues. Germline V gene lookup returns CDR1 DFQATT and CDR2 SNEGSKA (reference sequence). V was cut by 6 bases and J by 8 bases, with 11 bases left in between. CDR3 nucleotides: TGCAGTGCCAGAAGCTACGACATTCAGTACTTC. Translated, it gives CSARSYDIQYF.

The gene calls are TRBV30 and TRBJ2-1; TRBD2 agrees at 13 bases. The CDR3 consists of 15 residues. V trimming: 0 bases; J trimming: 9 bases; junction bases outside the gene matches: 5. CDR1 GTSNPN and CDR2 SVGIG come from the germline V gene (reference sequence). This CDR3 reads CAWSVDRTSGGEQFF. The CDR3, as DNA: TGTGCCTGGAGTGTAGATAGGACTAGCGGGGGTGAGCAGTTCTTC.

V usage is TRBV7-6 and J usage is TRBJ2-3; 9 bases map to TRBD2. J gave up 2 bases and V 4 bases, and 4 bases lay outside the gene matches. This CDR3 has 15 residues. The V gene's germline CDR1 is SGHVS and CDR2 FNYEAQ. The CDR3 region has the DNA TGTGCCAGCAGCTCGACTAGCGGACTCACAGATACGCAGTATTTT. This sequence encodes CASSSTSGLTDTQYF.

The CDR3 DNA sequence: TGTGCCATCAGTGAGTCTCAGTCTAATCAGCCCCAGCATTTT. As protein: CAISESQSNQPQHF. This chain links TRBV10-3 with TRBJ1-5; D not resolved. Per the germline V gene, CDR1 is ENHRY and CDR2 is SYGVKD. This CDR3 has 14 residues. Between the trimmed V and J ends, which lost 0 bases and 4 bases, there was a span of 7 bases.

The chain links TRBV29-1 to TRBJ1-3; 7 positions match TRBD1. Germline-derived CDR1 and CDR2 are SQVTM and ANQGSEA. There are 12 residues in the CDR3. V lost 7 bases to trimming and J lost 9 bases; unmatched junction nucleotides: 9. For the CDR3, the DNA is TGCAGCGCCGGGGACAGTCCCGGCACCATATATTTT. This codes for CSAGDSPGTIYF.

This clone showed up just a few times. This chain connects TRBV7-9 to TRBJ1-1, with D maybe TRBD1 (5 bases). Per the germline V gene, CDR1 is SEHNR and CDR2 is FQNEAQ (reference sequence). V lost 7 bases to trimming and J lost 3 bases, with 18 bases between them. This CDR3 is built from 15 residues. CDR3 in DNA: TGTGCCAGCACCATCGGACATAAAGGAGACACTGAAGCTTTCTTT. This sequence encodes CASTIGHKGDTEAFF.